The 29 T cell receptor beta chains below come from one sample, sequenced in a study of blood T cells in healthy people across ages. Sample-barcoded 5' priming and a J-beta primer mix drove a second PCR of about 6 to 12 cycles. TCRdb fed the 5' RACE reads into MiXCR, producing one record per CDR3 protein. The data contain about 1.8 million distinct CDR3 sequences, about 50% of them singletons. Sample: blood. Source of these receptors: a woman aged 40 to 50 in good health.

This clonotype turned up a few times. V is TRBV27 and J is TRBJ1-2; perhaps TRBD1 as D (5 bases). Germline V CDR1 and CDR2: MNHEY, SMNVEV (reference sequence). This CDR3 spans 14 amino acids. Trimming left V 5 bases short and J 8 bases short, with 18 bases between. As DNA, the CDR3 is TGTGCCAGCAGTCGTACGACAGCCCAAGGGGGCTACACCTTC. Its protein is CASSRTTAQGGYTF.

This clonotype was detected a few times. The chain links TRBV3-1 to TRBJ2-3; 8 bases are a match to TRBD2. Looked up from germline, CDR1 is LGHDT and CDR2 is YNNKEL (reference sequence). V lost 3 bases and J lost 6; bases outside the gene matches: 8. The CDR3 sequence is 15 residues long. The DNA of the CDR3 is TGTGCCAGCAGCCACGGGGGGGCGTTAGTGGATACGCAGTATTTT. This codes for CASSHGGALVDTQYF.

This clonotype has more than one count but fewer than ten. The CDR3 loop reads CATRKTGASYEQYF. DNA of the CDR3: TGTGCCACCAGGAAGACAGGAGCCTCCTACGAGCAGTACTTC. The V call is TRBV6-5, the J call TRBJ2-7, with D possibly TRBD1 on 6 matching bases. V shed 10 bases and J shed 0 bases, with 16 bases lying between them. The CDR3 runs 14 residues. Per germline, CDR1 MNHEY and CDR2 SVGAGI.

Here the CDR3 DNA reads TGTGCCAGCAGTTACCGAGGGGATAGCAATCAGCCCCAGCATTTT. Translation: CASSYRGDSNQPQHF. The chain uses TRBV6-5 and TRBJ1-5, with D maybe TRBD1 (5 bases). Germline values: CDR1 MNHEY, CDR2 SVGAGI. Trimming left V 2 bases short and J 0 bases short, with 8 bases between. The CDR3 covers 15 residues.

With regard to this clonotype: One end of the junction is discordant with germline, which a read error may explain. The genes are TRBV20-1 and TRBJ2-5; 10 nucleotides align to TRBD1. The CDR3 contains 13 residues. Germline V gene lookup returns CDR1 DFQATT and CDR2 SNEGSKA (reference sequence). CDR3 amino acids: CGATGTGVETQYF. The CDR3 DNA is TGCGGTGCTACCGGGACAGGGGTAGAGACCCAGTACTTC.

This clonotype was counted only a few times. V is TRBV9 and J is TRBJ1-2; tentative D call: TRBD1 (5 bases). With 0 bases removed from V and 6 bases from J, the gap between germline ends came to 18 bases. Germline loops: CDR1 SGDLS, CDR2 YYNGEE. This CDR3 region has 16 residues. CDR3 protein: CASSVAGGVRGDGYTF. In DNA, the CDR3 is TGTGCCAGCAGCGTAGCTGGCGGGGTCCGGGGCGATGGCTACACCTTC.

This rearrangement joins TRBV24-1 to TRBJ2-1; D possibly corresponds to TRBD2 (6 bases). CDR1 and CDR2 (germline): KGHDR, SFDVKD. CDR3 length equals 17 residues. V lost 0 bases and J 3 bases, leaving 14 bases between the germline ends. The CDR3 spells CATSDLGSAGYYNEQFF. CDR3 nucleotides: TGTGCCACCAGTGATTTGGGTTCGGCGGGGTACTACAATGAGCAGTTCTTC.

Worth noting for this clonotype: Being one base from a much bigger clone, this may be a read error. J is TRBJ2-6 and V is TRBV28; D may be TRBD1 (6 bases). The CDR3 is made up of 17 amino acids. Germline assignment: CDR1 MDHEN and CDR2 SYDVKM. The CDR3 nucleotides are TGTGCCAACAGTTTCTTCACAGCAGGGGTGGGGGCCAACGTCCTGACTTTC. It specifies CANSFFTAGVGANVLTF.

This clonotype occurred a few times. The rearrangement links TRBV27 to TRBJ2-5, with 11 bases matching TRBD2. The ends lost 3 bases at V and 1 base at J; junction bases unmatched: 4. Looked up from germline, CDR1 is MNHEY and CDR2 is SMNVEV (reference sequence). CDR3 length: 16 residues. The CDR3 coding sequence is TGTGCCAGCAGTTTCGCTAGCGGGGGGCCCCAAGAGACCCAGTACTTC. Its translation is CASSFASGGPQETQYF.

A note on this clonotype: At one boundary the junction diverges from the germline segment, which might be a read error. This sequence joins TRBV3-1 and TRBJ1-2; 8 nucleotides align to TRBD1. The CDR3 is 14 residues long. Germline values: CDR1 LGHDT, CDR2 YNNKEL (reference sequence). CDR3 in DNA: TGTGCCAGCCGCCACGCAGGGGGCACAGGCGGCTACACCTTC. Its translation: CASRHAGGTGGYTF.

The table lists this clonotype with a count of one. The CDR3 here is CASSLWEPNEKLFF. CDR3 in DNA: TGCGCCAGCAGCTTGTGGGAGCCTAATGAAAAACTGTTTTTT. The chain recombines TRBV5-1 with TRBJ1-4; D remains unclear. V was trimmed by 1 base and J by 3 bases, leaving 7 bases between them. Germline values: CDR1 SGHRS, CDR2 YFSETQ. The CDR3 is 14 amino acids.

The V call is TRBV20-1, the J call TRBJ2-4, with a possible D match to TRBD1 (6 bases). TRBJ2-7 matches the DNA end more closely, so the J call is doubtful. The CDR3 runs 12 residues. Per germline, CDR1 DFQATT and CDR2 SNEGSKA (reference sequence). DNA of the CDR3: TGCAGTGCTAGGAAGGGGGTTGGCGAGCAGTACTTC. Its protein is CSARKGVGEQYF.

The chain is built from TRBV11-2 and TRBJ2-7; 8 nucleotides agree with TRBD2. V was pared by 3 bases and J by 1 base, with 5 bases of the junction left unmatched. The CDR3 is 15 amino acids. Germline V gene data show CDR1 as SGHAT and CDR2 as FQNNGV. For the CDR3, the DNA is TGTGCCAGCAGCTTGGAGCGGGGGACTTCCTACGAGCAGTACTTC. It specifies CASSLERGTSYEQYF.

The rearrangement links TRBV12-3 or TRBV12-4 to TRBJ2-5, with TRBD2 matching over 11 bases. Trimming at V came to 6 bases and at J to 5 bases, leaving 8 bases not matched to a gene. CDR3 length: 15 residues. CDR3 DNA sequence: TGTGCCAGCAGGATTAGCGGGGGGGCATTTGAGACCCAGTACTTC. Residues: CASRISGGAFETQYF.

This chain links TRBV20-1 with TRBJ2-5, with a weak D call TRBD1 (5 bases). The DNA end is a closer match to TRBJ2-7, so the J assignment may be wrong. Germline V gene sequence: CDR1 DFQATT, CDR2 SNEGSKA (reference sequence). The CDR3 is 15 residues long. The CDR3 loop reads CSARHYDSGTYEQYF. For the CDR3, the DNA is TGCAGTGCTAGACACTACGACAGTGGGACCTACGAGCAGTACTTC.

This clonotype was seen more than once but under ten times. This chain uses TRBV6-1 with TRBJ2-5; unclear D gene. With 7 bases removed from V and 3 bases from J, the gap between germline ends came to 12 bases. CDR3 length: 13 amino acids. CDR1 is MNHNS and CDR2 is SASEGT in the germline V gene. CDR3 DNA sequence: TGTGCCAGCACTAAGGGTGCCAAAGAGACCCAGTACTTC. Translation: CASTKGAKETQYF.

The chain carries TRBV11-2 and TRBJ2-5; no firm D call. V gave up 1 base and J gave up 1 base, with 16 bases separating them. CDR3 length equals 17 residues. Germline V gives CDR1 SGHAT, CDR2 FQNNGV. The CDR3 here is CASSLVQAQIRQETQYF. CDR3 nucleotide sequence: TGTGCCAGCAGCTTAGTTCAGGCGCAAATCCGCCAAGAGACCCAGTACTTC.

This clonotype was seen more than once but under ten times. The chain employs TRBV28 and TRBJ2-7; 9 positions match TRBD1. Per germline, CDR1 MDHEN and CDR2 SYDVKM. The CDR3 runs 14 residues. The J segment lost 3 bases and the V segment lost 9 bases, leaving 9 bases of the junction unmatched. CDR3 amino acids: CASQDRGVFYEQYF. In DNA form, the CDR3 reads TGTGCCAGTCAGGACAGGGGAGTTTTCTACGAGCAGTACTTC.

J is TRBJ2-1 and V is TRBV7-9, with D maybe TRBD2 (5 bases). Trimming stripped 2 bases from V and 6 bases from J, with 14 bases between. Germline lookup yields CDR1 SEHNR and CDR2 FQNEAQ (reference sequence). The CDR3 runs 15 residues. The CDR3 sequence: CASSLRTGESNEQFF. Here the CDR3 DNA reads TGTGCCAGCAGCTTACGGACTGGGGAGTCCAATGAGCAGTTCTTC. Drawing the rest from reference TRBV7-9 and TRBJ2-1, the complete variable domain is DTGVSQNPRHKITKRGQNVTFRCDPISEHNRLYWYRQTLGQGPEFLTYFQNEAQLEKSRLLSDRFSAERPKGSFSTLEIQRTEQGDSAMYLCASSLRTGESNEQFFGPGTRLTVL.

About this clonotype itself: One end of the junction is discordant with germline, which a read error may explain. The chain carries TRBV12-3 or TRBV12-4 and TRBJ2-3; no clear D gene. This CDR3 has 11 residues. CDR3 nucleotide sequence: TGTGCCTGCAGTCAATTAGATACGCAGTATTTT. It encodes CACSQLDTQYF.

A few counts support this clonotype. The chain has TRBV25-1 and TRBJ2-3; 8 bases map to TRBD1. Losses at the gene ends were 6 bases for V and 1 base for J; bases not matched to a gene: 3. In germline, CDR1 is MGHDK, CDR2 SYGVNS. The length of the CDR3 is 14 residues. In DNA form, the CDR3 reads TGTGCCAGCAGAACAGGGGGAGGCACAGATACGCAGTATTTT. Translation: CASRTGGGTDTQYF.

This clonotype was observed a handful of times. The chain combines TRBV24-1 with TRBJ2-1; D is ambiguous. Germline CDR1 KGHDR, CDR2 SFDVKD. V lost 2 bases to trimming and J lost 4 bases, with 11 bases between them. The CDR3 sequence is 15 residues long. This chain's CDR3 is CATSDSLWPYNEQFF. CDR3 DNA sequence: TGTGCCACCAGTGATTCTCTCTGGCCGTACAATGAGCAGTTCTTC.

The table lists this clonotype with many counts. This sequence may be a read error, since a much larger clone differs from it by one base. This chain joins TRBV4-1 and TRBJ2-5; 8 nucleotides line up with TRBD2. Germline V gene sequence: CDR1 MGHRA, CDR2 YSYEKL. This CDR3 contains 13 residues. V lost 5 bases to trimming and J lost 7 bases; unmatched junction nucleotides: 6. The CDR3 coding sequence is TGCGCCAGCAGCGCAGCGGGGGTTGGGACCCAGTACTTC. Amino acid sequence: CASSAAGVGTQYF.

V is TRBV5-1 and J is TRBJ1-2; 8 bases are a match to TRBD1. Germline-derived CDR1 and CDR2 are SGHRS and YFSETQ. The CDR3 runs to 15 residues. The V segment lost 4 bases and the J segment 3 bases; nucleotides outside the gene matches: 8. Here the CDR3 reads CASSRDGQGDYGYTF. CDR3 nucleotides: TGCGCCAGCAGCCGTGACGGACAGGGTGACTATGGCTACACCTTC.

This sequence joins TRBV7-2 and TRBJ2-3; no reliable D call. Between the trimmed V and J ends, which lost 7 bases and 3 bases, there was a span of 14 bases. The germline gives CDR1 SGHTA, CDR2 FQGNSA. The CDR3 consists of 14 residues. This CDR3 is CASTNQAWTDTQYF. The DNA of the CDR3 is TGTGCCAGCACCAACCAGGCGTGGACAGATACGCAGTATTTT.

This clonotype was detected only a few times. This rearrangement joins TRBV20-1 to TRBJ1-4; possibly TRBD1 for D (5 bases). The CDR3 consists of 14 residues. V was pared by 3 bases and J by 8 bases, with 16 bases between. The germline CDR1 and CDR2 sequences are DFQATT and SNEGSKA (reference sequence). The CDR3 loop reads CSASLRDPREKLFF. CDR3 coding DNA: TGCAGTGCTAGCTTGCGGGACCCAAGGGAAAAACTGTTTTTT.

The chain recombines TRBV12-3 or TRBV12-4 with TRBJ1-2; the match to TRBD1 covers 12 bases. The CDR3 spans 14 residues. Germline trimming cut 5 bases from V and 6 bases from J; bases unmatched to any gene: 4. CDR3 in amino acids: CASSRDRGHDGYTF. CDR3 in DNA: TGTGCCAGCAGTCGGGACAGGGGGCACGATGGCTACACCTTC.

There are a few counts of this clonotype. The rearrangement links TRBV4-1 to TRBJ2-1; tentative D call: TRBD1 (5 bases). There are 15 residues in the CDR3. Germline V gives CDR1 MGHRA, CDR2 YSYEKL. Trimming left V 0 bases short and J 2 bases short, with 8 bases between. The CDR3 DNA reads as TGCGCCAGCAGCCAAGAGCAGGGCGCCTACAATGAGCAGTTCTTC. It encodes CASSQEQGAYNEQFF.

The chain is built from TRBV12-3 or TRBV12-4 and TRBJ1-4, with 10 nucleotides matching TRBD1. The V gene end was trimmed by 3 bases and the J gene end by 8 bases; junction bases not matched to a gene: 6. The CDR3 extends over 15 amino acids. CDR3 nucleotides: TGTGCCAGCAGTTTGACAGGGGGCCGGGGCGAAAAACTGTTTTTT. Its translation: CASSLTGGRGEKLFF.